The 22 T cell receptor beta chains given below trace back to one sample, sequenced in a study of T cells in women clearing cervical HPV infection. TCRdb keeps only in-frame clones here, not all; method: immunoSEQ multiplex PCR. The listing contains around 16,000 clones. Sequencing was carried out using blood buffy coat. The receptors stem from a woman between 18 and 70 years old with a cervical HPV16 infection that either progressed to CIN3+ or cleared (not recorded which).

As regards this clone: The read ends 3 residues shy of where the CDR3 ends; the end is completed using the germline J gene. The gene calls are TRBV29-1 and TRBJ1-2; 10 nucleotides agree with TRBD1. V trimming: 6 bases; J trimming: 2 bases; junction bases outside the gene matches: 3. The CDR3 sequence is 13 residues long. Per germline, CDR1 SQVTM and CDR2 ANQGSEA. Incomplete CDR3 DNA: TGCAGCGTCCGGACAGGGGGAAACTATGGC. This encodes CSVRTGGNYG. The full-length CDR3 reads as CSVRTGGNYGYTF.

Turning to this clone: The sequence runs out 3 residues before the end of the CDR3; the remainder is reconstructed from the germline J gene. The chain joins TRBV28 to TRBJ1-6; tentatively, D is TRBD1 (5 bases). V was trimmed by 6 bases and J by 10 bases, leaving 16 bases between them. Per the germline V gene, CDR1 is MDHEN and CDR2 is SYDVKM. The CDR3 covers 14 residues. Here the CDR3 reads CASSKTVHLSPLHF. CDR3 DNA (partial): TGTGCCAGCAGCAAGACAGTCCACTTATCACCC. Full variable domain (rest looked up from reference TRBV28 and TRBJ1-6): DVKVTQSSRYLVKRTGEKVFLECVQDMDHENMFWYRQDPGLGLRLIYFSYDVKMKEKGDIPEGYSVSREKKERFSLILESASTNQTSMYLCASSKTVHLSPLHFGNGTRLTVT.

A remark on this clone: The CDR3 end is not reached by the read, which stops 3 residues before it; the germline J gene fills it in. The V gene is TRBV5-1, the J gene TRBJ1-3; D unclear. Germline V CDR1 and CDR2: SGHRS, YFSETQ. Trimming stripped 4 bases from V and 0 bases from J, with 8 bases between. The CDR3 totals 14 residues. The covered CDR3 bases are TGCGCCAGCAGCCTGTCCTACTCTGGAAACACC. Translated, it gives CASSLSYSGNT. The full CDR3 protein is CASSLSYSGNTIYF.

As concerns this clone: The CDR3 extends 3 residues past the end of the read, so its final part is completed from the germline J gene. The identical CDR3 is also encoded by other nucleotide sequences in the sample. V usage is TRBV2 and J usage is TRBJ2-6; D remains unclear. Germline V CDR1 and CDR2: SNHLY, FYNNEI. The CDR3 covers 14 residues. The germline V and J ends were trimmed by 5 bases and 0 bases, with 5 bases remaining between them. The CDR3 loop is CASSPSSGANVLTF. The DNA read from the CDR3 is TGTGCCAGCAGTCCCAGCTCTGGGGCCAACGTC.

This clone registers medium-sized by frequency. The read is 3 residues too short to cover the CDR3 end, so that end is filled in from the germline J gene. The V gene is TRBV10-3, the J gene TRBJ2-5, with TRBD2 matching 8 bases. The CDR3 runs to 12 residues. Losses at the gene ends were 10 bases for V and 4 bases for J; bases not matched to a gene: 5. The germline gives CDR1 ENHRY, CDR2 SYGVKD. CDR3 sequence reads: CASGTSSETQYF. The part of the CDR3 DNA that was read is TGTGCCAGCGGGACTAGTTCAGAGACC.

In the case of this clone: With the read ending 3 residues before the CDR3 end, the germline J gene is used to fill in that end. The chain combines TRBV20-1 with TRBJ1-4, with 8 bases lining up with TRBD1. CDR1 is DFQATT, CDR2 SNEGSKA, per germline (reference sequence). The CDR3 runs to 12 residues. V lost 5 bases to trimming and J lost 6 bases; unmatched junction nucleotides: 2. CDR3 amino acids: CSAWTGHEKLFF. The CDR3 bases that were read are TGCAGTGCTTGGACAGGGCATGAAAAA.

Of note for this clone: Read coverage stops 3 residues before the CDR3 terminus; the germline J gene supplies the remainder. J is TRBJ1-1 and V is TRBV14, with 8 bases aligning to TRBD1. The CDR3 has 15 residues. The V gene's germline CDR1 is SGHDN and CDR2 FVKESK. The ends lost 3 bases at V and 1 base at J; junction bases unmatched: 4. The CDR3: CASSHNRGWNTEAFF. Incomplete CDR3 DNA: TGTGCCAGCAGCCATAACAGGGGGTGGAACACTGAA.

On this clone: Sequencing ends 3 residues short of the CDR3 end; the germline J gene provides the rest. The chain is built from TRBV6-4 and TRBJ2-3; a weak D match, TRBD2 (7 bases). V was shortened by 6 bases and J by 1 base, with 14 bases between the two germline ends. The CDR3 totals 15 residues. Germline V lookup: CDR1 MRHNA, CDR2 SNTAGT. CDR3 in amino acids: CASRISGGRTDTQYF. The CDR3 DNA, read in part, is TGTGCCAGCAGGATATCGGGGGGCCGCACAGATACG.

Points on this clone: The CDR3 end is not reached by the read, which stops 3 residues before it; the germline J gene fills it in. V and J are TRBV2 and TRBJ2-4; tentatively, D is TRBD2 (5 bases). There are 12 residues in the CDR3. Germline-derived CDR1 and CDR2 are SNHLY and FYNNEI. The CDR3 loop is CASSFSGDGQYF. The sequenced part of the CDR3 DNA is TGTGCCAGCAGTTTTTCCGGGGATGGT.

In the case of this clone: The read falls 3 residues short of the CDR3 end, and the missing part is taken from the germline J gene. The gene calls are TRBV7-3 and TRBJ1-2; no reliable D call. Germline-derived CDR1 and CDR2 are SGHTA and FQGTGA. Trimming cost V 5 bases and J 0 bases, with 10 bases left between them. The CDR3 extends over 14 amino acids. The CDR3 spells CASSPSTANYGYTF. CDR3 DNA (partial): TGTGCCAGCAGCCCCAGTACAGCTAACTATGGC.

A word on this clone: From the germline J gene comes the end of the CDR3, since the read stops 3 residues before it. The chain is built from TRBV7-2 and TRBJ1-2; 7 bases are shared with TRBD1. Per the germline V gene, CDR1 is SGHTA and CDR2 is FQGNSA. Trimming took 5 bases from V and 7 from J; bases not matched to a gene: 4. The CDR3 covers 12 residues. The CDR3 bases that were read are TGTGCCAGCAGCCCCGACAGGGCTGGC. Amino acids: CASSPDRAG. The full CDR3 protein reads CASSPDRAGYTF.

Regarding this clone: The read is 3 residues too short to cover the CDR3 end, so that end is filled in from the germline J gene. This chain links TRBV28 with TRBJ2-7; TRBD2 matches at 10 bases. The ends lost 5 bases at V and 2 bases at J; junction bases unmatched: 6. Per germline, CDR1 MDHEN and CDR2 SYDVKM. The CDR3 covers 15 residues. The CDR3 DNA, read in part, is TGTGCCAGCAGTGGGCTAGCGGGAGTCCCCTACGAG. As protein: CASSGLAGVPYE. The CDR3 as a whole reads CASSGLAGVPYEQYF. The full variable domain, its missing parts supplied by reference TRBV28 and TRBJ2-7, is DVKVTQSSRYLVKRTGEKVFLECVQDMDHENMFWYRQDPGLGLRLIYFSYDVKMKEKGDIPEGYSVSREKKERFSLILESASTNQTSMYLCASSGLAGVPYEQYFGPGTRLTVT.

Worth noting for this clone: The read ends 3 residues shy of where the CDR3 ends; the end is completed using the germline J gene. The chain joins TRBV7-9 to TRBJ1-2; D possibly corresponds to TRBD1 (5 bases). The V end lost 6 bases, the J end lost 4 bases, and 12 bases lay between the germline ends. Germline CDR1 SEHNR, CDR2 FQNEAQ (reference sequence). This CDR3 is 13 amino acids long. The sequenced part of the CDR3 DNA is TGTGCCAGCAGTATTGGCGGGGGCTATGGC. Protein: CASSIGGGYG. The full CDR3 sequence reads CASSIGGGYGYTF.

Details on this clone: Coverage ceases 3 residues before the CDR3 finishes, and the germline J gene fills in the end. This chain links TRBV29-1 with TRBJ2-3; D possibly corresponds to TRBD2 (5 bases). The CDR3 runs to 13 residues. Germline assignment: CDR1 SQVTM and CDR2 ANQGSEA. The sequenced CDR3 bases are TGCAGCGTTGGAAGGCGGGCAGAGGAGACG. Encoded protein: CSVGRRAEET. The entire CDR3 protein reads CSVGRRAEETQYF.

Details on this clone: The read ends 3 residues shy of where the CDR3 ends; the end is completed using the germline J gene. This chain joins TRBV6-1 and TRBJ1-4, with a possible D match to TRBD1 (5 bases). This CDR3 region has 17 residues. The germline CDR1 and CDR2 sequences are MNHNS and SASEGT. CDR3 DNA (partial): TGTGCCAGCAGTGAAAGCGCAGGGCCAAGAGGGGCCAACGTA. Its translation is CASSESAGPRGANV. In full, the CDR3 is CASSESAGPRGANVLFF.

With regard to this clone: The sequenced fragment ends 3 residues before the CDR3 boundary, so the rest is inferred from the germline J gene. The chain employs TRBV5-6 and TRBJ2-3; 7 bases are shared with TRBD1. J gave up 1 base and V 4 bases, and 3 bases lay outside the gene matches. Per germline, CDR1 SGHDT and CDR2 YYEEEE. This CDR3 spans 14 amino acids. The CDR3 reads CASSDGQGTDTQYF. CDR3 DNA (partial): TGTGCCAGCAGCGACGGACAGGGCACAGATACG.

On this clone itself: The sequence runs out 3 residues before the end of the CDR3; the remainder is reconstructed from the germline J gene. The chain employs TRBV7-7 and TRBJ2-3; 9 nucleotides match TRBD2. V trimming: 1 base; J trimming: 6 bases; junction bases outside the gene matches: 8. The germline V gene has CDR1 SSHAT and CDR2 FNYEAQ (reference sequence). CDR3 length equals 16 residues. The DNA read from the CDR3 is TGTGCCAGCAGCTTAGGAGCGGGGGGATTAGGCGATACG. Amino acids: CASSLGAGGLGDT. The full CDR3 protein is CASSLGAGGLGDTQYF.

Concerning this clone itself: The read stops 3 residues short of the end of the CDR3; the missing end is completed from the germline J gene. This rearrangement joins TRBV28 to TRBJ2-7; 7 nucleotides align to TRBD1. CDR1 is MDHEN and CDR2 is SYDVKM in the germline V gene. V was pared by 5 bases and J by 0 bases, with 7 bases of the junction left unmatched. The CDR3 loop spans 15 amino acids. The CDR3 DNA, read in part, is TGTGCCAGCAGTGGGGGACAGAGTCGCTCCTACGAG. This sequence encodes CASSGGQSRSYE. The complete CDR3 sequence is CASSGGQSRSYEQYF. Variable domain in full (rest from reference TRBV28 and TRBJ2-7): DVKVTQSSRYLVKRTGEKVFLECVQDMDHENMFWYRQDPGLGLRLIYFSYDVKMKEKGDIPEGYSVSREKKERFSLILESASTNQTSMYLCASSGGQSRSYEQYFGPGTRLTVT.

To note about this clone: The sequenced fragment ends 3 residues before the CDR3 boundary, so the rest is inferred from the germline J gene. The rearrangement joins TRBV18 to TRBJ1-4; 8 positions match TRBD1. The CDR3 sequence is 14 residues long. Germline V gene data show CDR1 as KGHSH and CDR2 as LQKENI. The part of the CDR3 DNA that was read is TGTGCCAGCTCCCCGGGACAGGCATCGTCACCA. It is translated as CASSPGQASSP. The CDR3 in its entirety is CASSPGQASSPLFF.

For this clone: The missing CDR3 end, 3 residues past where the read stops, is filled in from the germline J gene. The V gene is TRBV10-3, the J gene TRBJ2-5, with D possibly matching TRBD2 (6 bases). Per germline, CDR1 ENHRY and CDR2 SYGVKD. This CDR3 spans 14 amino acids. This CDR3 reads CAISRDSTTDTQYF. The sequenced CDR3 bases are TGTGCCATCAGTCGGGACTCAACCACAGATACC.

Comment on this clone: From the germline J gene comes the end of the CDR3, since the read stops 3 residues before it. The chain combines TRBV7-9 with TRBJ2-2, with D maybe TRBD1 (6 bases). The CDR3 runs 13 residues. Per germline, CDR1 SEHNR and CDR2 FQNEAQ (reference sequence). The CDR3: CASSYDRNEKLFF. CDR3 DNA, as far as it was read: TGTGCCAGCAGCTACGACAGGAATGAAAAG.

In the case of this clone: From the germline J gene comes the end of the CDR3, since the read stops 3 residues before it. The chain couples TRBV2 to TRBJ1-1; 7 bases are shared with TRBD1. Germline V gives CDR1 SNHLY, CDR2 FYNNEI. There are 14 residues in the CDR3. J gave up 2 bases and V 6 bases, and 6 bases lay outside the gene matches. The CDR3 is CASSRQGRNTEAFF. The CDR3 DNA, read in part, is TGTGCCAGCAGCAGACAGGGTCGAAACACTGAA. The full variable domain, its missing parts supplied by reference TRBV2 and TRBJ1-1, is EPEVTQTPSHQVTQMGQEVILRCVPISNHLYFYWYRQILGQKVEFLVSFYNNEISEKSEIFDDQFSVERPDGSNFTLKIRSTKLEDSAMYFCASSRQGRNTEAFFGQGTRLTVV.